The clone carrying this T cell receptor (beta chain) was counted only a few times. The antigen remains undetermined. Unique molecular identifiers were used to barcode this TCRbeta library. TCRdb re-analysed the PCR reads in MiXCR, keeping a single row per CDR3 protein. This sample has a few hundred thousand distinct CDR3 sequences, with 20% to 30% found just once. Germline CDR1 is SGHTA and CDR2 is FQGTGA. The CDR3 is 15 residues long. The V segment lost 1 base and the J segment 1 base; nucleotides outside the gene matches: 2. The sample belongs to a study of T-cell reconstitution after alpha-beta-depleted transplantation in children. General study points: Recipient T cells and thymic progenitors that survived were the source of the high TCRbeta diversity seen at day 60 in some patients. Newly produced T cells mostly accounted for T-cell counts and diversity one year post-transplant. Where alpha-beta T cells came from about two months after transplant was reportedly several hundred expanded graft clones.

This clonotype originated in a boy in the first two years of life with Wiskott-Aldrich syndrome, due to receive a stem cell transplant. The chain recombines TRBV7-3 with TRBJ2-7, with 9 nucleotides matching TRBD1. The sample here was PBMCs, taken before TCRalphabeta/CD19-depleted stem cell transplant. The DNA of the CDR3 is TGTGCCAGCAGCTTAAAGACAGGGGGTTCCTACGAGCAGTACTTC. Protein sequence: CASSLKTGGSYEQYF.